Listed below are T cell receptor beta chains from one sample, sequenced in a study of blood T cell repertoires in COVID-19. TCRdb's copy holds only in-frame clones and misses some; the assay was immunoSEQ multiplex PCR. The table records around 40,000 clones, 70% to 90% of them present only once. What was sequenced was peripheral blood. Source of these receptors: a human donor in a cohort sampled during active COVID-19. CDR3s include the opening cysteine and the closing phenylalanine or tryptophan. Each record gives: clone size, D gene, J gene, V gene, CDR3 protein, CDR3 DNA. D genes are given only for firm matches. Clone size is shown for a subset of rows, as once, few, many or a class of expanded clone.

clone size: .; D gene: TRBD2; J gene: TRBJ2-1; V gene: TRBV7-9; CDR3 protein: CASSAVTSGRTSYNEQFF; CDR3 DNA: TGTGCCAGCAGCGCGGTGACTAGCGGGAGGACCTCCTACAATGAGCAGTTCTTC
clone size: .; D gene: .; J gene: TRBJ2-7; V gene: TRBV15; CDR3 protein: CATSREPPHGAPYEQYF; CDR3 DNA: TGTGCCACCAGCAGAGAGCCCCCCCACGGAGCGCCCTACGAGCAGTACTTC
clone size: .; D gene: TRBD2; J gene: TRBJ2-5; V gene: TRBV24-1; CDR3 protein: CATSDPGHPSGAQYF; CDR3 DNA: TGTGCCACCAGTGATCCGGGACACCCTAGCGGGGCCCAGTACTTC
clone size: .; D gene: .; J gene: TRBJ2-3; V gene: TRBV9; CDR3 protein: CASSGGLISTDTQYF; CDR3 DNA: TGTGCCAGCAGCGGCGGACTGATTAGCACAGATACGCAGTATTTT
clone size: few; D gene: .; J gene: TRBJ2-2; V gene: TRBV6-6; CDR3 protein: CASVGRKNTGELFF; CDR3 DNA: TGTGCCAGCGTGGGGCGAAAGAACACCGGGGAGCTGTTTTTT
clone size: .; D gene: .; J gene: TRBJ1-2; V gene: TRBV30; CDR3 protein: CAWSDSFAYGYTF; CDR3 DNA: TGTGCCTGGTCCGACTCTTTCGCCTATGGCTACACCTTC
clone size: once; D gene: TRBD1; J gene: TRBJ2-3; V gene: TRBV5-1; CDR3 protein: CASSRDRVRTDTQYF; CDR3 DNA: TGCGCCAGCAGCCGGGACAGGGTCAGAACAGATACGCAGTATTTT
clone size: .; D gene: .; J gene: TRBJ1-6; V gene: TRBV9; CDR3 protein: CASSVGSYNSPLHF; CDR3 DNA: TGTGCCAGCAGTGTCGGCTCCTATAATTCACCCCTCCACTTT
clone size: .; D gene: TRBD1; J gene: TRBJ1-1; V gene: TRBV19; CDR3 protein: CASRTTGQGALAFF; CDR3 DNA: TGTGCCAGTAGAACAACGGGACAGGGGGCGTTAGCTTTCTTT
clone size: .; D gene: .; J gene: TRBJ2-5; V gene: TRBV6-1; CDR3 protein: CASSESLTIQETQYF; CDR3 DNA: TGTGCCAGCAGTGAATCCTTGACAATCCAAGAGACCCAGTACTTC
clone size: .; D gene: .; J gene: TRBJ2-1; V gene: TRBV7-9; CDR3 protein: CASSPSRNNEQFF; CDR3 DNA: TGTGCCAGCAGCCCTAGTAGGAACAATGAGCAGTTCTTC
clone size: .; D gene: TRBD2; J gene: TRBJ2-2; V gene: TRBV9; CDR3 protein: CASSVTVSGATTGELFF; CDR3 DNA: TGTGCCAGCAGCGTTACGGTTAGCGGGGCTACCACCGGGGAGCTGTTTTTT
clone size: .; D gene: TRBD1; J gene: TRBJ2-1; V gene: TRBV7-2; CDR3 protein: CASSLGTGGDEQFF; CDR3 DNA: TGTGCCAGCAGCTTGGGGACAGGGGGCGATGAGCAGTTCTTC
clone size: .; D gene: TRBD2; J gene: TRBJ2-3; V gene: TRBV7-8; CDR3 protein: CASSFSTSGSSPDTQYF; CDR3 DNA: TGTGCCAGCAGCTTCTCGACTAGCGGGAGTTCCCCAGATACGCAGTATTTT
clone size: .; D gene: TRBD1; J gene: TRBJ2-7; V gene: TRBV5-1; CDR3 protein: CASSLGQGSTYEQYF; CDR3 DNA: TGCGCCAGCAGCCTCGGACAGGGGTCAACCTACGAGCAGTACTTC
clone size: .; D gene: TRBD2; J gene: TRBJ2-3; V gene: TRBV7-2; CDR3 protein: CASTRTSGSLDTQYF; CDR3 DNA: TGTGCCAGCACCCGGACTAGCGGGAGCTTGGATACGCAGTATTTT
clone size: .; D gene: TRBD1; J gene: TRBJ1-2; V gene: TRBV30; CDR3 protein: CAWSTGGSGYTF; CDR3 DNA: TGTGCCTGGAGTACAGGGGGATCTGGCTACACCTTC
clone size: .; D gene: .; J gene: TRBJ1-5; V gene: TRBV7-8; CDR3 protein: CASSKQPQDQPQHF; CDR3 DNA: TGTGCCAGCAGCAAACAGCCGCAAGATCAGCCCCAGCATTTT
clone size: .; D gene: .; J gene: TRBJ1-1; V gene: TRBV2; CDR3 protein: CASSSGGVTEAFF; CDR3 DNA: TGTGCCAGTTCATCCGGGGGGGTGACTGAAGCTTTCTTT